Listed below are T cell receptor beta chains from one sample, sequenced in a study of blood T cell repertoires in COVID-19. Clones were read by immunoSEQ multiplex PCR, and TCRdb kept only the in-frame ones, dropping some. Among some 220,000 clones listed, 65% to 90% were seen once. Sequenced sample: peripheral blood. All receptors derive from a woman in her seventies with COVID-19, enrolled during active disease. Both conserved end residues are part of each CDR3. The D gene is left open where the match is weak. Not all rows give a size; the values are once, few, many and, for expanded clones, a class.

V	D	J	size	DNA	CDR3
TRBV25-1	.	TRBJ2-1	.	TGTGCCAGCAGTGACGCAGGGGCTACTTATGGGAATGAGCAGTTCTTC	CASSDAGATYGNEQFF
TRBV6-2/TRBV6-3	.	TRBJ2-6	few	TGTGCCAGCAGTTACGGGGCGGAAACCGGGGCCAACGTCCTGACTTTC	CASSYGAETGANVLTF
TRBV30	.	TRBJ2-6	.	TGTGCTTGGAAGGGGTTTGGTAGAAGCTCTGGGGCCAACGTCCTGACTTTC	CAWKGFGRSSGANVLTF
TRBV9	.	TRBJ2-2	.	TGTGCCAGCAGCGTACAGGGATCGAACACCGGGGAGCTGTTTTTT	CASSVQGSNTGELFF
TRBV7-2	TRBD1	TRBJ2-4	.	TGTGCCAGCAGCTTAGGGGACAGGGTTCAAAACATTCAGTACTTC	CASSLGDRVQNIQYF
TRBV7-8	.	TRBJ2-4	few	TGTGCCAGCAGCCGAGGAGTACAAAACATTCAGTACTTC	CASSRGVQNIQYF
TRBV27	.	TRBJ1-3	.	TGTGCCAGCAGTTCCTCCGGGGGGACCCAAAGGGTATCTGGAAACACCATATATTTT	CASSSSGGTQRVSGNTIYF
TRBV12-3/TRBV12-4	TRBD2	TRBJ2-1	.	TGTGCCAGCAGTCGGACTAGTTCTGAGCAGTTCTTC	CASSRTSSEQFF
TRBV7-3	TRBD1	TRBJ1-2	.	TGTGCCAGCAGCCTGACCTCGGACAGGCTATTGGGCTACACCTTC	CASSLTSDRLLGYTF
TRBV6-2/TRBV6-3	.	TRBJ2-5	.	TGTGCCAGCAGTTACGGGCAGGCTCGAGAGACCCAGTACTTC	CASSYGQARETQYF
TRBV7-6	TRBD2	TRBJ2-3	.	TGTGCCAGCAGCTTAGAACTAGCGGGGAGCACAGATACGCAGTATTTT	CASSLELAGSTDTQYF
TRBV7-9	.	TRBJ2-3	.	TGTGCCAGCAGCCCCGATACTAGGGCAGATACGCAGTATTTT	CASSPDTRADTQYF
TRBV2	TRBD2	TRBJ2-7	.	TGTGCCAGCAGTGAACGGACTAGCGGGAAATACGAGCAGTACTTC	CASSERTSGKYEQYF
TRBV6-6	.	TRBJ1-3	.	TGTGCCAGCAGTTACGAGCGGCGGGGCTCTGGAAACACCATATATTTT	CASSYERRGSGNTIYF
TRBV3-1/TRBV3-2	.	TRBJ1-6	.	TGTGCCAGCAGCCAAGATCGGGGGGAATACTCACCCCTCCACTTT	CASSQDRGEYSPLHF
TRBV5-1	TRBD1	TRBJ2-7	.	TGCGCCAGCAGGTACGCCGTGACAGGGGTCGTCTACGAGCAGTACTTC	CASRYAVTGVVYEQYF
TRBV9	TRBD1	TRBJ1-2	once	TGTGCCAGCAGCGTCATGAGTGGGACAGGGGGCTATGGCTACACCTTC	CASSVMSGTGGYGYTF
TRBV11-3	TRBD2	TRBJ2-1	.	TGTGCCAGCAGCTTAGGGAGGACTAGCGGGGGGACTTTCACCTACAATGAGCAGTTCTTC	CASSLGRTSGGTFTYNEQFF
TRBV2	.	TRBJ1-5	.	TGTGCCAGCAGTGATTACGAGCTACCCAATCAGCCCCAGCATTTT	CASSDYELPNQPQHF
TRBV7-2	.	TRBJ2-5	.	TGTGCCAGCAGCTTATACGGCGGGACCGAGACCCAGTACTTC	CASSLYGGTETQYF
TRBV7-2	.	TRBJ1-2	.	TGTGCCAGCAGCCTCCGGGACACCTATGGCTACACCTTC	CASSLRDTYGYTF
TRBV18	.	TRBJ2-2	few	TGTGCCAGCTCACCGGACTCTCTCGCCGGGGAGCTGTTTTTT	CASSPDSLAGELFF
TRBV7-2	.	TRBJ2-7	.	TGTGCCAGCAGCTTAGAACGGGATACCTACGAGCAGTACTTC	CASSLERDTYEQYF
TRBV5-1	TRBD2	TRBJ2-5	once	TGCGCCAGCAGCTTTCGACTAGCGGGAGGTATCCAAGAGACCCAGTACTTC	CASSFRLAGGIQETQYF
TRBV7-2	.	TRBJ2-2	.	TGTGCCAGCAGCCGACAAACCGGGGAGCTGTTTTTT	CASSRQTGELFF
TRBV5-1	TRBD1	TRBJ2-2	.	TGCGCCAGCAGCTTGGAGGGACAGACAGGCGCCGGGGAGCTGTTTTTT	CASSLEGQTGAGELFF
TRBV19	TRBD2	TRBJ2-1	.	TGTGCCAGTAGTAGTCGGACTAGCGGGGGAATCAATGAGCAGTTCTTC	CASSSRTSGGINEQFF
TRBV9	TRBD1	TRBJ1-1	.	TGTGCCAGCAGCGTATTTGCCCCACCGGACAGGGTGGCGAACACTGAAGCTTTCTTT	CASSVFAPPDRVANTEAFF